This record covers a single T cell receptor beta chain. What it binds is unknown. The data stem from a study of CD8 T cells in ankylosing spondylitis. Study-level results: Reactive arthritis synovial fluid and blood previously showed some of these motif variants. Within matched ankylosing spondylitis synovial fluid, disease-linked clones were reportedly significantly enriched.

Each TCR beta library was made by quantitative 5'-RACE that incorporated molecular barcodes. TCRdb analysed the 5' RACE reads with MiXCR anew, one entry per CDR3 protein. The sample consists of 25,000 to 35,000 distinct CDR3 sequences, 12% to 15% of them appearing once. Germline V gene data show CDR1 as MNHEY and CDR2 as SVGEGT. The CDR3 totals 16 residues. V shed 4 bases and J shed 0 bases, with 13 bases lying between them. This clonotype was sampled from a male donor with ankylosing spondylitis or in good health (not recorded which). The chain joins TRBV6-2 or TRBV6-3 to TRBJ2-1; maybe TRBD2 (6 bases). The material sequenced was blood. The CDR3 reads CASSSSSATSYNEQFF. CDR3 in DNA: TGTGCCAGCAGTTCGTCTAGCGCAACCTCCTACAATGAGCAGTTCTTC.